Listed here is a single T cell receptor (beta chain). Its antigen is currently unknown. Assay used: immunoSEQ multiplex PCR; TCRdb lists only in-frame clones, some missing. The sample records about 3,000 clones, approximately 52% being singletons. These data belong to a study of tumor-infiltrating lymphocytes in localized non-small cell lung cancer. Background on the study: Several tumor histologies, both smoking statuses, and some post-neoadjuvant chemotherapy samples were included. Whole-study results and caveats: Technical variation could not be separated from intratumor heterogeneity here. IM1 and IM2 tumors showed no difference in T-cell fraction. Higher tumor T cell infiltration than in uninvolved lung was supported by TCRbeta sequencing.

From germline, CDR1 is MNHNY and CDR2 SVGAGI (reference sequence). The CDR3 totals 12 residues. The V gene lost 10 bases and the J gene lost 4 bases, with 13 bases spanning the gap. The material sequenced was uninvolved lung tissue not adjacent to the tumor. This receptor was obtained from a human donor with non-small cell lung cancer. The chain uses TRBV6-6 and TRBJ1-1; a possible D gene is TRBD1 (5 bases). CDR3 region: CATTQGVTEAFF. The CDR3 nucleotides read TGTGCCACCACACAAGGGGTCACTGAAGCTTTCTTT.